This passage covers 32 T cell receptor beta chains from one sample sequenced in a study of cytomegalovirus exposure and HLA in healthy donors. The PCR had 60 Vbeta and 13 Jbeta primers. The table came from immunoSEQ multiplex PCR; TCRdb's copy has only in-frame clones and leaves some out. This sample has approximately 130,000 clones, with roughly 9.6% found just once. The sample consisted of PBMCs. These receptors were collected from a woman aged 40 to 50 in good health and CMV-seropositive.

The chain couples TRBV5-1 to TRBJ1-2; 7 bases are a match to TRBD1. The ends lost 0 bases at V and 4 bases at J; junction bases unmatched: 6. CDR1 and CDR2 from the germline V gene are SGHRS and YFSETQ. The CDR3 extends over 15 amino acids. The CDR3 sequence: CASSLAGTEGYGYTF. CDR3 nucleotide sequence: TGCGCCAGCAGCTTGGCCGGGACAGAGGGCTATGGCTACACCTTC.

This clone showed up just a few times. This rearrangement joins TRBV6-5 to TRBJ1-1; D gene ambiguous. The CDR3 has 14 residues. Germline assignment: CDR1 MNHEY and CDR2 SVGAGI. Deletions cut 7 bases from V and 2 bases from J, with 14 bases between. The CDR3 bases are TGTGCCAGCACCCCGAGGACTGGTAACACTGAAGCTTTCTTT. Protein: CASTPRTGNTEAFF.

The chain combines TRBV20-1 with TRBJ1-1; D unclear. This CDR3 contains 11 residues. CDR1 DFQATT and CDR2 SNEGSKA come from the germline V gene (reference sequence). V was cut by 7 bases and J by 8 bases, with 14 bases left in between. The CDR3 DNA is TGCAGTGATAGGAGGGCCGGAGAAGCTTTCTTT. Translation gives CSDRRAGEAFF.

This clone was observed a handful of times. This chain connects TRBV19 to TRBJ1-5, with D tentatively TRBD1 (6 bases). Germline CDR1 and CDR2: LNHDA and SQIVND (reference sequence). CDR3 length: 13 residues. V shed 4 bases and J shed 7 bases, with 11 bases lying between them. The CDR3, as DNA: TGTGCCAGTAGTAACAGGGATCCGCAGCCCCAGCATTTT. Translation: CASSNRDPQPQHF.

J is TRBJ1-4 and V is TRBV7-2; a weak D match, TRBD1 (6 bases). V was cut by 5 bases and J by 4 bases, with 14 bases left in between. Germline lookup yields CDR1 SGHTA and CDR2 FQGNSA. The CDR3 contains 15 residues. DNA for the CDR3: TGTGCCAGCAGCGTCAGCGCAGGGGATAATGAAAAACTGTTTTTT. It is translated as CASSVSAGDNEKLFF.

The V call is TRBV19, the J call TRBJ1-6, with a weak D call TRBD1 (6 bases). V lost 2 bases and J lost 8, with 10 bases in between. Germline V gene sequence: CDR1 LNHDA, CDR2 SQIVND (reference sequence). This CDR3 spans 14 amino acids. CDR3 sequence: CASSISGGDSPLHF. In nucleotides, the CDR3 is TGTGCCAGTAGTATAAGCGGGGGCGATTCACCCCTCCACTTT.

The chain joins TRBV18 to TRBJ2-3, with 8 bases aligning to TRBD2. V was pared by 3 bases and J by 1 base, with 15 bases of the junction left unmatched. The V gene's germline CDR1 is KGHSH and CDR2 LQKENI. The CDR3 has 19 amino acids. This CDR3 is CASSPRFGGAVGGTDTQYF. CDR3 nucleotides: TGTGCCAGCTCACCGCGGTTCGGGGGGGCGGTTGGAGGCACAGATACGCAGTATTTT.

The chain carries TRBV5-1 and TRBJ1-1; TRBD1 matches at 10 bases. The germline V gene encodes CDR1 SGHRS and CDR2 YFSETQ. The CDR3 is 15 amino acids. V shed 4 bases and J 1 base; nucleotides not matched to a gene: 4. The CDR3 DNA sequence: TGCGCCAGCAGCACGACAGGGGGCGCGAACACTGAAGCTTTCTTT. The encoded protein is CASSTTGGANTEAFF.

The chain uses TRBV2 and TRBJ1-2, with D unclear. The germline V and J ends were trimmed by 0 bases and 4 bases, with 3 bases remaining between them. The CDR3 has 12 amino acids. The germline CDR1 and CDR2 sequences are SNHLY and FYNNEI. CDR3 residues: CASSEAAYGYTF. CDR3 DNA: TGTGCCAGCAGTGAAGCGGCCTATGGCTACACCTTC. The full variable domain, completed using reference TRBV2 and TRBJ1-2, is EPEVTQTPSHQVTQMGQEVILRCVPISNHLYFYWYRQILGQKVEFLVSFYNNEISEKSEIFDDQFSVERPDGSNFTLKIRSTKLEDSAMYFCASSEAAYGYTFGSGTRLTVV.

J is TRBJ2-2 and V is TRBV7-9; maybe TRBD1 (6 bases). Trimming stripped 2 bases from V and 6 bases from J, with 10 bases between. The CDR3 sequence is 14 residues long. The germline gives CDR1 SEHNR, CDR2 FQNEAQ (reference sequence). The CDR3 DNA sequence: TGTGCCAGCAGCTTACGACAGGTCCCCGGGGAGCTGTTTTTT. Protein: CASSLRQVPGELFF.

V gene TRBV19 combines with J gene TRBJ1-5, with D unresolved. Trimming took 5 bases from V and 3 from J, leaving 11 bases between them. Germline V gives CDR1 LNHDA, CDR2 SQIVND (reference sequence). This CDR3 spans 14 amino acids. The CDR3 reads CASSPGRNNQPQHF. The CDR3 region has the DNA TGTGCCAGTAGTCCCGGGAGGAACAATCAGCCCCAGCATTTT.

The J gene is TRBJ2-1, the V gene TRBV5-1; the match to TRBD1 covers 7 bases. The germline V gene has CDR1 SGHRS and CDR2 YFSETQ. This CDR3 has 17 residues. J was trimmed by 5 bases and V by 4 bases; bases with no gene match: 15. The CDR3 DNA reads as TGCGCCAGCAGCCGCGTAGCCCAGGGGGTCACACACAATGAGCAGTTCTTC. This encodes CASSRVAQGVTHNEQFF.

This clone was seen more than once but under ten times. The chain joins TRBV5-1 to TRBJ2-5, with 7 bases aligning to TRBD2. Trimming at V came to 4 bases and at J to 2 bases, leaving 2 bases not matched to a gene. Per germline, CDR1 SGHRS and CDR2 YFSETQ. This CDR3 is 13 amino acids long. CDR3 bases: TGCGCCAGCAGCAAGGGACTACAAGAGACCCAGTACTTC. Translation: CASSKGLQETQYF.

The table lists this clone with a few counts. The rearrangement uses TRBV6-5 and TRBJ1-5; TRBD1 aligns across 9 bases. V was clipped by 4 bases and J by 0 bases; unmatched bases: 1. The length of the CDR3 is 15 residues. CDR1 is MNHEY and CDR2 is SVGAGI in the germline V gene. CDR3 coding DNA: TGTGCCAGCAGTTGGACAGGGGATAGCAATCAGCCCCAGCATTTT. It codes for CASSWTGDSNQPQHF.

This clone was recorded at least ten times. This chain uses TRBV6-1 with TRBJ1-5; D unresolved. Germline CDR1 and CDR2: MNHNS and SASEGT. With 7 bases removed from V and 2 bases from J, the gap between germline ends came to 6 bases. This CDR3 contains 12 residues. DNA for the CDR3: TGTGCCAGCAATCTCGGCAATCAGCCCCAGCATTTT. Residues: CASNLGNQPQHF.

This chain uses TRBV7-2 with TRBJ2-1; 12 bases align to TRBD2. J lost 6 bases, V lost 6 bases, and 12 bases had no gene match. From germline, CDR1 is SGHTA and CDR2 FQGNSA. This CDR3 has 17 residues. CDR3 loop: CASSRGLAGGQINEQFF. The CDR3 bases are TGTGCCAGCAGTCGGGGGCTAGCGGGGGGGCAGATCAATGAGCAGTTCTTC.

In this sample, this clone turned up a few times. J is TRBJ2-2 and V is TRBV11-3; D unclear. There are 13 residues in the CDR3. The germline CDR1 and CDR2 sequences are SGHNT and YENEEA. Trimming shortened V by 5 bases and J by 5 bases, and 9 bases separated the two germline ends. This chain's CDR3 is CASSQARTGELFF. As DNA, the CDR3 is TGTGCCAGCAGCCAAGCGAGGACCGGGGAGCTGTTTTTT.

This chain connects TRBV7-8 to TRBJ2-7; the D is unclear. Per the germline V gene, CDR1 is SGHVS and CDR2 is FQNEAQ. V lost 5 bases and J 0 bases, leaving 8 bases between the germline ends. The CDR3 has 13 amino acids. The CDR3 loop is CASSLSRSYEQYF. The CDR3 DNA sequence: TGTGCCAGCAGCCTCTCGCGCTCCTACGAGCAGTACTTC.

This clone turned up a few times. The CDR3 DNA reads TGTGCCAGCACCGTATATCGGGATTCTTCTGGCTACACCTTC. Encoded protein: CASTVYRDSSGYTF. This chain uses TRBV7-8 with TRBJ1-2; D gene uncertain. The V gene lost 7 bases and the J gene lost 7 bases, with 19 bases spanning the gap. This CDR3 is built from 14 residues. CDR1 is SGHVS and CDR2 is FQNEAQ in the germline V gene.

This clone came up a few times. CDR3 sequence (DNA): TGTGCCAGTAGTATGAGGCAGGGCGGTGGCTACACCTTC. Translation gives CASSMRQGGGYTF. This chain links TRBV19 with TRBJ1-2; weak D call: TRBD1 (5 bases). Trimming cost V 3 bases and J 7 bases, with 12 bases left between them. Germline CDR1 and CDR2: LNHDA and SQIVND (reference sequence). This CDR3 is built from 13 residues.

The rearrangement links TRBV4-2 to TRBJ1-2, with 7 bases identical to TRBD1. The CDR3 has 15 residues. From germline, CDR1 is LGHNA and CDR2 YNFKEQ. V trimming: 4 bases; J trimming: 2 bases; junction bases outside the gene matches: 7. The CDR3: CASSPSPDRNYGYTF. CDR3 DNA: TGTGCCAGCAGCCCCAGCCCGGACAGGAACTATGGCTACACCTTC.

CDR3 in DNA: TGTGCCAGCAGTTTATTAGCGGGGGTGAGCACCGGGGAGCTGTTTTTT. Protein sequence: CASSLLAGVSTGELFF. V gene TRBV27 combines with J gene TRBJ2-2; 9 positions match TRBD2. This CDR3 is 16 amino acids long. CDR1 is MNHEY and CDR2 is SMNVEV in the germline V gene (reference sequence). The junction had 4 bases not matched to a gene; V was cut back by 1 base and J by 4 bases.

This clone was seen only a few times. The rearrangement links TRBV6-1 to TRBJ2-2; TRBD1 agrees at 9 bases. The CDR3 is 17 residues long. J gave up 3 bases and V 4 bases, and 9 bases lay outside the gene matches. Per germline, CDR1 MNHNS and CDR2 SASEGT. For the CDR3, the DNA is TGTGCCAGCAGTGGGCCCACAGGGGGCAGGGACACCGGGGAGCTGTTTTTT. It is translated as CASSGPTGGRDTGELFF.

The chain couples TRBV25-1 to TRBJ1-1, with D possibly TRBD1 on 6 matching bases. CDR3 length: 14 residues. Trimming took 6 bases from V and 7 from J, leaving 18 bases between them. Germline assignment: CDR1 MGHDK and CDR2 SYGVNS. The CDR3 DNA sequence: TGTGCCAGCAGAGGGGGGGAGGGGACTGGTGAAGCTTTCTTT. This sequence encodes CASRGGEGTGEAFF.

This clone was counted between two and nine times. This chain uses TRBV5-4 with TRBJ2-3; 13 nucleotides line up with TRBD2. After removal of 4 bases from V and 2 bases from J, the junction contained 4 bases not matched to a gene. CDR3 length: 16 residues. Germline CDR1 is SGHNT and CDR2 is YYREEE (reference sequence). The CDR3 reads CASSTSGGAVTDTQYF. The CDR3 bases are TGTGCCAGCAGCACTAGCGGGGGGGCCGTCACAGATACGCAGTATTTT.

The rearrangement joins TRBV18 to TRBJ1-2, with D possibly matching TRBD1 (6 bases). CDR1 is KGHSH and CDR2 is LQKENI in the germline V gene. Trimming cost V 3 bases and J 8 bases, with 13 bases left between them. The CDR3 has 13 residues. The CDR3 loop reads CASSPMAGEGYTF. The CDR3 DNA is TGTGCCAGCTCACCGATGGCAGGGGAAGGCTACACCTTC.

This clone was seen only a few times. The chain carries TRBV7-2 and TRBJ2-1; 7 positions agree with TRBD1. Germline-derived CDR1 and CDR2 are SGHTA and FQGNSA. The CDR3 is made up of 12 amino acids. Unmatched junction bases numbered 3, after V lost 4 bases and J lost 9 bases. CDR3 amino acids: CASSSPGGEQFF. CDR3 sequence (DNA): TGTGCCAGCAGCTCTCCAGGGGGTGAGCAGTTCTTC.

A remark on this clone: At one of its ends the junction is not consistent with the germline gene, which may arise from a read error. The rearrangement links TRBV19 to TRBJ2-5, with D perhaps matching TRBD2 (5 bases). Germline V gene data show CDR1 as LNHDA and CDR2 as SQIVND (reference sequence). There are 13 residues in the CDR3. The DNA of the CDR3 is TGTGCCAGTAGCGGACGGGTTTGGGAGACCCGGTACTTC. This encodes CASSGRVWETRYF. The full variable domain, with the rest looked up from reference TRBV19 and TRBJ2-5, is DGGITQSPKYLFRKEGQNVTLSCEQNLNHDAMYWYRQDPGQGLRLIYYSQIVNDFQKGDIAEGYSVSREKKESFPLTVTSAQKNPTAFYLCASSGRVWETRYFGPGTRLLVL.

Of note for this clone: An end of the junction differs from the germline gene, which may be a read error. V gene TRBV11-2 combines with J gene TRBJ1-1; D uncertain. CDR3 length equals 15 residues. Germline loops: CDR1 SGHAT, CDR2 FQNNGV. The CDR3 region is CASSLERALNTEAFF. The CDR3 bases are TGTGCCAGCAGCCTAGAGCGAGCCTTGAACACTGAAGCTTTCTTT.

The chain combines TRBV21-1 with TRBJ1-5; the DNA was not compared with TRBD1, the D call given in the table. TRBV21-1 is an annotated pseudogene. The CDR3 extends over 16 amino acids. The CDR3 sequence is CAGSKSHRGGNQPQHF. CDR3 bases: TGTGCCGGCAGCAAATCCCATAGGGGTGGCAATCAGCCCCAGCATTTT.

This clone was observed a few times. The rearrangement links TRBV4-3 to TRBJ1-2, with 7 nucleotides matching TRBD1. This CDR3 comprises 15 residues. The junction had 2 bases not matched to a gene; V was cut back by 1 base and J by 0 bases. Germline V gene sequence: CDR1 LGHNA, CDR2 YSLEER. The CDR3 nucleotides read TGCGCCAGCAGCCAAGGACAGGGAGCTAACTATGGCTACACCTTC. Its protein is CASSQGQGANYGYTF.

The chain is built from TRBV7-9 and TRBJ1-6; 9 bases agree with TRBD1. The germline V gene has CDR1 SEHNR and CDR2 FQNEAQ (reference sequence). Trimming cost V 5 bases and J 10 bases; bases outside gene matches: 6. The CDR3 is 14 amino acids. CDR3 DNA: TGTGCCAGCAGCCCTGACAGGGGGGAATCACCCCTCCACTTT. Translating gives CASSPDRGESPLHF.